Listed below are T cell receptor beta chains from one sample, sequenced in a study of blood T cell repertoires in COVID-19. The table came from immunoSEQ multiplex PCR; TCRdb's copy has only in-frame clones and leaves some out. In the table there are 90,000 to 130,000 clones, approximately 86% of which are singletons. Sequencing used peripheral blood. The origin of the receptors is a man aged 40-55 years with acute or convalescent COVID-19. CDR3s include the opening cysteine and the closing phenylalanine or tryptophan. D genes are given only for firm matches. Only part of the rows carry a size: once, few, many, or a class if the clone is expanded.

clone size: once
V gene: TRBV5-1
J gene: TRBJ2-1
D gene: NA
CDR3 protein: CASSLDRYNEQFF
CDR3 DNA: TGCGCCAGCAGCCTCGACAGGTACAATGAGCAGTTCTTC

clone size: NA
V gene: TRBV30
J gene: TRBJ2-5
D gene: NA
CDR3 protein: CAWRGSRGTQYF
CDR3 DNA: TGTGCCTGGAGAGGCAGCCGAGGGACCCAGTACTTC

clone size: NA
V gene: TRBV7-8
J gene: TRBJ1-6
D gene: NA
CDR3 protein: CASSLGRPPNSPLHF
CDR3 DNA: TGTGCCAGCAGCTTGGGGCGACCCCCCAATTCACCCCTCCACTTT

clone size: once
V gene: TRBV6-6
J gene: TRBJ2-7
D gene: TRBD1
CDR3 protein: CASSYGDSRLSYF
CDR3 DNA: TGTGCCAGCAGTTACGGGGACAGCCGACTCAGTTACTTC

clone size: NA
V gene: TRBV4-3
J gene: TRBJ2-3
D gene: TRBD2
CDR3 protein: CASSQERGGADTQYF
CDR3 DNA: TGCGCCAGCAGCCAAGAGCGGGGGGGCGCAGATACGCAGTATTTT

clone size: NA
V gene: TRBV18
J gene: TRBJ1-3
D gene: NA
CDR3 protein: CASSAGNPSGNTIYF
CDR3 DNA: TGTGCCAGCTCAGCAGGGAACCCCTCTGGAAACACCATATATTTT

clone size: once
V gene: TRBV7-2
J gene: TRBJ2-2
D gene: NA
CDR3 protein: CASSLTSDRSTGELFF
CDR3 DNA: TGTGCCAGCAGCTTAACCTCCGACAGGTCCACCGGGGAGCTGTTTTTT

clone size: NA
V gene: TRBV5-1
J gene: TRBJ2-3
D gene: TRBD2
CDR3 protein: CASSFGTSGTDTQYF
CDR3 DNA: TGCGCCAGCAGCTTCGGGACTAGCGGCACAGATACGCAGTATTTT

clone size: NA
V gene: TRBV2
J gene: TRBJ2-1
D gene: NA
CDR3 protein: CASSEIAQGLNEQFF
CDR3 DNA: TGTGCCAGCAGTGAGATTGCACAGGGTTTGAATGAGCAGTTCTTC

clone size: NA
V gene: TRBV5-6
J gene: TRBJ2-1
D gene: NA
CDR3 protein: CASSLGGGDEQFF
CDR3 DNA: TGTGCCAGCAGCTTAGGGGGAGGGGATGAGCAGTTCTTC

clone size: NA
V gene: TRBV11-3
J gene: TRBJ2-1
D gene: TRBD2
CDR3 protein: CASSQTSGGKGEQFF
CDR3 DNA: TGTGCCAGCAGCCAGACTAGCGGGGGCAAGGGTGAGCAGTTCTTC

clone size: NA
V gene: TRBV5-1
J gene: TRBJ1-1
D gene: TRBD1
CDR3 protein: CASSWDRGTEAFF
CDR3 DNA: TGCGCCAGCAGCTGGGACAGGGGCACTGAAGCTTTCTTT

clone size: NA
V gene: TRBV2
J gene: TRBJ2-2
D gene: NA
CDR3 protein: CASSPETGELFF
CDR3 DNA: TGTGCCAGCAGTCCGGAGACCGGGGAGCTGTTTTTT

clone size: few
V gene: TRBV21-1
J gene: TRBJ1-1
D gene: NA
CDR3 protein: CASSKIGYRRMDTEAFF
CDR3 DNA: TGTGCCAGCAGCAAAATAGGGTATCGGAGGATGGACACTGAAGCTTTCTTT

clone size: NA
V gene: TRBV5-6
J gene: TRBJ1-6
D gene: NA
CDR3 protein: CASSPPWTASSYNSPLHF
CDR3 DNA: TGTGCCAGCAGCCCCCCTTGGACAGCGAGCTCCTATAATTCACCCCTCCACTTT

clone size: NA
V gene: TRBV10-2
J gene: TRBJ2-1
D gene: NA
CDR3 protein: CASSAAGSHNEQFF
CDR3 DNA: TGCGCCAGCAGTGCCGCCGGGAGCCACAATGAGCAGTTCTTC

clone size: NA
V gene: TRBV2
J gene: TRBJ2-2
D gene: TRBD1
CDR3 protein: CASTGDRVNTGELFF
CDR3 DNA: TGTGCCAGCACGGGGGACAGGGTAAATACCGGGGAGCTGTTTTTT

clone size: NA
V gene: TRBV4-3
J gene: TRBJ1-3
D gene: NA
CDR3 protein: CASSQGYRTAQGNTIYF
CDR3 DNA: TGCGCCAGCAGCCAAGGGTACCGGACAGCCCAAGGAAACACCATATATTTT

clone size: NA
V gene: TRBV5-1
J gene: TRBJ2-5
D gene: NA
CDR3 protein: CASSPAGDNFGETQYF
CDR3 DNA: TGCGCCAGCAGCCCGGCAGGGGACAACTTCGGGGAGACCCAGTACTTC

clone size: NA
V gene: TRBV2
J gene: TRBJ2-1
D gene: TRBD1
CDR3 protein: CASTRQRTGSAFNEQFF
CDR3 DNA: TGTGCCAGCACACGTCAAAGGACAGGGAGTGCATTCAATGAGCAGTTCTTC

clone size: NA
V gene: TRBV14
J gene: TRBJ1-4
D gene: NA
CDR3 protein: CASSQDQGMREKLFF
CDR3 DNA: TGTGCCAGCAGCCAAGATCAGGGGATGAGGGAAAAACTGTTTTTT

clone size: NA
V gene: TRBV2
J gene: TRBJ2-2
D gene: NA
CDR3 protein: CASRVIGSGGELFF
CDR3 DNA: TGTGCCAGCAGAGTTATTGGGTCGGGCGGGGAGCTGTTTTTT

clone size: once
V gene: TRBV6-2/TRBV6-3
J gene: TRBJ2-5
D gene: TRBD1
CDR3 protein: CASSYGQGAGQETQYF
CDR3 DNA: TGTGCCAGCAGTTACGGACAGGGGGCTGGGCAAGAGACCCAGTACTTC

clone size: NA
V gene: TRBV9
J gene: TRBJ2-5
D gene: TRBD2
CDR3 protein: CASSVGLAGSGQETQYF
CDR3 DNA: TGTGCCAGCAGCGTAGGTTTAGCGGGGAGTGGGCAAGAGACCCAGTACTTC

clone size: NA
V gene: TRBV4-1
J gene: TRBJ2-7
D gene: NA
CDR3 protein: CASSQSHPAYEQYF
CDR3 DNA: TGCGCCAGCAGCCAATCTCATCCAGCCTACGAGCAGTACTTC

clone size: NA
V gene: TRBV5-8
J gene: TRBJ2-2
D gene: TRBD1
CDR3 protein: CASSSWTGGLIDGELFF
CDR3 DNA: TGTGCCAGCAGCTCCTGGACAGGGGGCTTAATCGACGGGGAGCTGTTTTTT

clone size: once
V gene: TRBV11-3
J gene: TRBJ1-5
D gene: NA
CDR3 protein: CASSSRTGNQPQHF
CDR3 DNA: TGTGCCAGCAGCTCCCGGACGGGGAATCAGCCCCAGCATTTT

clone size: NA
V gene: TRBV2
J gene: TRBJ1-1
D gene: TRBD1
CDR3 protein: CASTADRFGFF
CDR3 DNA: TGTGCCAGCACGGCGGACAGGTTCGGGTTCTTT

clone size: NA
V gene: TRBV9
J gene: TRBJ1-3
D gene: NA
CDR3 protein: CASSVDPGLSSGNTIYF
CDR3 DNA: TGTGCCAGCAGCGTAGATCCAGGACTTAGCTCTGGAAACACCATATATTTT

clone size: NA
V gene: TRBV5-1
J gene: TRBJ2-3
D gene: NA
CDR3 protein: CASGGGRGSTDTQYF
CDR3 DNA: TGCGCCAGCGGAGGCGGACGGGGGAGCACAGATACGCAGTATTTT

clone size: NA
V gene: TRBV6-2/TRBV6-3
J gene: TRBJ2-1
D gene: TRBD1
CDR3 protein: CASSYKTGGRGNEQFF
CDR3 DNA: TGTGCCAGCAGCTATAAAACAGGGGGCCGGGGGAATGAGCAGTTCTTC

clone size: NA
V gene: TRBV19
J gene: TRBJ1-5
D gene: TRBD1
CDR3 protein: CASNARRAGGAKTQPQHF
CDR3 DNA: TGTGCCAGTAATGCTCGTAGGGCAGGGGGCGCAAAGACTCAGCCCCAGCATTTT

clone size: once
V gene: TRBV7-9
J gene: TRBJ1-3
D gene: TRBD1
CDR3 protein: CASSHGQGFSGNTIYF
CDR3 DNA: TGTGCCAGCAGCCACGGACAGGGCTTTTCTGGAAACACCATATATTTT

clone size: NA
V gene: TRBV6-5
J gene: TRBJ2-2
D gene: TRBD1
CDR3 protein: CASSRRQGAGGELFF
CDR3 DNA: TGTGCCAGCAGTAGGAGACAGGGGGCGGGCGGGGAGCTGTTTTTT

clone size: NA
V gene: TRBV9
J gene: TRBJ2-3
D gene: TRBD2
CDR3 protein: CASSRGGSGAPDTQYF
CDR3 DNA: TGTGCCAGCAGCCGTGGGGGTAGCGGGGCCCCAGATACGCAGTATTTT

clone size: NA
V gene: TRBV7-9
J gene: TRBJ2-5
D gene: NA
CDR3 protein: CASSDPVASETQYF
CDR3 DNA: TGTGCCAGCAGCGACCCGGTAGCATCCGAGACCCAGTACTTC

clone size: NA
V gene: TRBV30
J gene: TRBJ1-4
D gene: TRBD1
CDR3 protein: CAWRTGMNEKLFF
CDR3 DNA: TGTGCCTGGCGGACAGGGATGAATGAAAAACTGTTTTTT